These 16 T cell receptor beta chains were all obtained from the same sample, sequenced in a study of T cell repertoires in cytomegalovirus infection. Using its own MiXCR run on the reads, TCRdb lists one record per CDR3 protein. The data show 150,000 to 200,000 distinct CDR3 sequences, about 21% seen once. The specimen sequenced was PBMCs. The receptors stem from a human donor in good health (CMV status not recorded). Some clones in this sample may be carry-over from other donors' samples.

This chain links TRBV20-1 with TRBJ2-6; D is perhaps TRBD1 (6 bases). Deletions cut 5 bases from V and 0 bases from J, with 14 bases between. CDR1 and CDR2 from the germline V gene are DFQATT and SNEGSKA (reference sequence). CDR3 size: 16 residues. The CDR3 region has the DNA TGCAGTGCTGGAAACAGGGAGCCCTCTGGGGCCAACGTCCTGACTTTC. Protein: CSAGNREPSGANVLTF.

V usage is TRBV20-1 and J usage is TRBJ2-3; D gene ambiguous. The germline V gene has CDR1 DFQATT and CDR2 SNEGSKA (reference sequence). The V gene lost 2 bases and the J gene lost 1 base, with 4 bases spanning the gap. This CDR3 comprises 12 residues. The CDR3 bases are TGCAGTGCTAGAAAAGGCACAGATACGCAGTATTTT. Its protein product is CSARKGTDTQYF.

V and J are TRBV2 and TRBJ1-5, with D perhaps TRBD1 (5 bases). The CDR3 length is 13 residues. Deletions cut 8 bases from V and 5 bases from J, with 13 bases between. The V gene's germline CDR1 is SNHLY and CDR2 FYNNEI. For the CDR3, the DNA is TGTGCCAGCGTCCGGGACGGCTATCAGCCCCAGCATTTT. Its translation: CASVRDGYQPQHF.

The chain combines TRBV2 with TRBJ1-2; possibly TRBD1 for D (5 bases). V was pared by 0 bases and J by 8 bases, with 13 bases between. Germline-derived CDR1 and CDR2 are SNHLY and FYNNEI. This CDR3 is 14 amino acids long. CDR3 coding DNA: TGTGCCAGCAGTGAAGCCAGGAGGGGATCAGGCTACACCTTC. Protein sequence: CASSEARRGSGYTF.

Many counts were recorded for this clonotype. This chain joins TRBV7-2 and TRBJ2-7, with 8 bases aligning to TRBD1. V lost 4 bases to trimming and J lost 0 bases; unmatched junction nucleotides: 5. Per the germline V gene, CDR1 is SGHTA and CDR2 is FQGNSA. The CDR3 runs to 15 residues. In nucleotides, the CDR3 is TGTGCCAGCAGCTACAGACAGGGGTTCTCCTACGAGCAGTACTTC. Translating it yields CASSYRQGFSYEQYF.

In its sample, this clonotype was seen many times. V is TRBV7-6 and J is TRBJ2-1, with TRBD1 matching over 8 bases. Germline CDR1 reads SGHVS; CDR2 reads FNYEAQ. The CDR3 sequence is 12 residues long. Losses at the gene ends were 5 bases for V and 10 bases for J; bases not matched to a gene: 4. The CDR3 loop is CASSLGTGEQFF. The CDR3 DNA reads as TGTGCCAGCAGCCTCGGGACAGGCGAGCAGTTCTTC.

This clonotype turned up a few times. This chain links TRBV20-1 with TRBJ1-5; TRBD1 might be the D (6 bases). Germline V CDR1 and CDR2: DFQATT, SNEGSKA (reference sequence). The germline V and J ends were trimmed by 4 bases and 4 bases, with 20 bases remaining between them. The CDR3 is 16 residues long. CDR3 region: CSATRDTHRPNQPQHF. The CDR3 DNA follows: TGCAGTGCTACCCGGGACACACATCGACCTAATCAGCCCCAGCATTTT.

This clonotype was seen many times. This chain connects TRBV4-1 to TRBJ2-2, with 9 bases identical to TRBD2. This CDR3 is built from 17 residues. With 1 base clipped from V and 0 bases from J, the junction kept 3 bases outside the gene matches. In germline, CDR1 is MGHRA, CDR2 YSYEKL. The CDR3 loop is CASSQGIAGANTGELFF. The CDR3 nucleotides are TGCGCCAGCAGCCAAGGTATAGCGGGAGCGAACACCGGGGAGCTGTTTTTT.

The rearrangement joins TRBV4-1 to TRBJ2-3, with D perhaps matching TRBD2 (6 bases). V lost 0 bases and J 6 bases, leaving 7 bases between the germline ends. Germline values: CDR1 MGHRA, CDR2 YSYEKL. The CDR3 consists of 13 residues. The CDR3 region is CASSQERGDTQYF. The CDR3 DNA reads TGCGCCAGCAGCCAAGAACGGGGGGATACGCAGTATTTT.

The rearrangement joins TRBV9 to TRBJ2-1, with D uncertain. This CDR3 comprises 15 residues. V was cut by 4 bases and J by 2 bases, with 13 bases left in between. Germline V CDR1 and CDR2: SGDLS, YYNGEE. CDR3 DNA: TGTGCCAGCAGCCCATCCGGAGAACCCTACAATGAGCAGTTCTTC. Residues: CASSPSGEPYNEQFF.

This clonotype was counted between two and nine times. V usage is TRBV11-2 and J usage is TRBJ2-1; D assignment may be TRBD1 or TRBD2 (5 bases each). V gave up 5 bases and J gave up 1 base, with 18 bases separating them. The CDR3 consists of 17 residues. Per germline, CDR1 SGHAT and CDR2 FQNNGV. The CDR3 sequence: CASSEGSGTQSYNEQFF. CDR3 sequence (DNA): TGTGCCAGCAGCGAGGGCTCCGGGACCCAATCCTACAATGAGCAGTTCTTC.

The V gene is TRBV4-1, the J gene TRBJ2-6; no clear D. The V gene lost 1 base and the J gene lost 0 bases, with 4 bases spanning the gap. This CDR3 contains 15 residues. Germline loops: CDR1 MGHRA, CDR2 YSYEKL. The CDR3 loop reads CASSQVSSGANVLTF. The CDR3 DNA reads as TGCGCCAGCAGCCAAGTGTCCTCTGGGGCCAACGTCCTGACTTTC.

The sample holds many counts of this clonotype. The rearrangement uses TRBV7-2 and TRBJ2-3, with 11 positions matching TRBD2. The CDR3 contains 17 residues. The V segment lost 2 bases and the J segment 3 bases; nucleotides outside the gene matches: 7. Germline-derived CDR1 and CDR2 are SGHTA and FQGNSA. CDR3 in amino acids: CASSLKKTSGVTDTQYF. The DNA of the CDR3 is TGTGCCAGCAGCTTAAAGAAGACTAGCGGGGTTACAGATACGCAGTATTTT.

This chain uses TRBV4-1 with TRBJ1-1; D possibly corresponds to TRBD1 (6 bases). V lost 0 bases to trimming and J lost 7 bases, with 12 bases between them. The germline CDR1 and CDR2 sequences are MGHRA and YSYEKL. This CDR3 comprises 14 residues. The CDR3 loop reads CASSQEQGRDEAFF. The CDR3 bases are TGCGCCAGCAGCCAAGAACAGGGCAGAGATGAAGCTTTCTTT.

This clonotype occurred a few times. V and J are TRBV12-3 or TRBV12-4 and TRBJ2-5; perhaps TRBD2 as D (5 bases). CDR3 length equals 13 residues. V was clipped by 3 bases and J by 6 bases, with 11 bases between them. In nucleotides, the CDR3 is TGTGCCAGCAGTTTCCGGGGAGTCAAGACCCAGTACTTC. Its protein product is CASSFRGVKTQYF.

This clonotype has just a few counts. The chain is built from TRBV2 and TRBJ1-2; possibly TRBD1 for D (6 bases). The V gene lost 1 base and the J gene lost 0 bases, with 12 bases spanning the gap. This CDR3 has 16 residues. Germline CDR1 is SNHLY and CDR2 is FYNNEI. The CDR3 region is CASSEESQGANYGYTF. In DNA, the CDR3 is TGTGCCAGCAGTGAAGAGTCACAGGGCGCTAACTATGGCTACACCTTC.